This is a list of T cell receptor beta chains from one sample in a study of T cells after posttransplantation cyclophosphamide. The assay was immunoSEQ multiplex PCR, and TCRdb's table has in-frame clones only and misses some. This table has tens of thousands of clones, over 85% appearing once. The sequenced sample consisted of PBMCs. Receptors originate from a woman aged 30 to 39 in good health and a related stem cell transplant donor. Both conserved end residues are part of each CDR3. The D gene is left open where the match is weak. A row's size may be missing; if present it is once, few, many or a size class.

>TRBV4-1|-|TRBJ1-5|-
TGCGCCAGCAGCCAAGCAGGACGGACCAATCAGCCCCAGCATTTT
CASSQAGRTNQPQHF
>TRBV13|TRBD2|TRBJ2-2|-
TGTGCCAGCAAGGGACTAGCGGGGGATTACACCGGGGAGCTGTTTTTT
CASKGLAGDYTGELFF
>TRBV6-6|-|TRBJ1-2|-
TGTGCCAGCAGAGAGGTCCACAGGAGTAACTATGGCTACACCTTC
CASREVHRSNYGYTF
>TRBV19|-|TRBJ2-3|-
TGTGCCAGTAGTATCGGGCCTGGGTCAGATACGCAGTATTTT
CASSIGPGSDTQYF
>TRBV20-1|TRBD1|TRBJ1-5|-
TGCAGTGCTAGAGTTACAGGGGTTTTTCATTTT
CSARVTGVFHF
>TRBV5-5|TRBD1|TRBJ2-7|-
TGTGCCAGCGCGCTCCAGGGGGCGTACGAGCAGTACTTC
CASALQGAYEQYF
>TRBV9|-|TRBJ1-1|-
TGTGCCAGCAGCTTACGAAGGAGGGGCGAGAACACTGAAGCTTTCTTT
CASSLRRRGENTEAFF
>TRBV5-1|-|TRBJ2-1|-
TGCGCCAGCAGCTTCCTTACAGGGAATTCCGGCAATGAGCAGTTCTTC
CASSFLTGNSGNEQFF
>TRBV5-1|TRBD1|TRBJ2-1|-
TGCGCCAGCAGCGGGGGACAGGGGACCTACAATGAGCAGTTCTTC
CASSGGQGTYNEQFF
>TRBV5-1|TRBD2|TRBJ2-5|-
TGCGCCAGCAGCTTGGATCTTAGCGGGGGGTTTAAGGACTTC
CASSLDLSGGFKDF
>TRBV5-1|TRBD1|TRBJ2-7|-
TGCGCCAGCAGCCTGGCGGGACAGGGGGTCTACGAGCAGTACTTC
CASSLAGQGVYEQYF
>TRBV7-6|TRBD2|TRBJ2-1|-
TGTGCCAGCTCCAGCGGGGGGACCGTTTACAATGAGCAGTTCTTC
CASSSGGTVYNEQFF
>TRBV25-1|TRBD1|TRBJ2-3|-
TGTGCCAGCGGAAGACAGGGGACAGATACGCAGTATTTT
CASGRQGTDTQYF
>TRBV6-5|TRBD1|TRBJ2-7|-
TGTGCCAGCAGCACCTGGACAGGCGGCCAGTACTTC
CASSTWTGGQYF
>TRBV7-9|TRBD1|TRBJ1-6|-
TGTGCCAGCAGCCATGGGGGGACAGGGGGTAATTCACCCCTCCACTTT
CASSHGGTGGNSPLHF
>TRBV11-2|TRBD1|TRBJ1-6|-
TGTGCCAGCAGCGCCCGACAGGGGAATAATTCACCCCTCCACTTT
CASSARQGNNSPLHF
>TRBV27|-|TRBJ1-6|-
TGTGCCAGCAGGGGGGGGGCGCGGAATTCACCCCTCCACTTT
CASRGGARNSPLHF
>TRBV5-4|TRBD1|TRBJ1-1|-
TGTGCCAGCAGCCGGACAGGGGAGAGCACTGAAGCTTTCTTT
CASSRTGESTEAFF
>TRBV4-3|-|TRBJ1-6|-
TGCGCCAGCAGCCAAAGCCCCGGGGGTTCCGGGGTTTCACCCCTCCACTTT
CASSQSPGGSGVSPLHF
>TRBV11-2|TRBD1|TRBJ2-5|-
TGTGCCAGCAGCTCACAGGGGAAGGAGACCCAGTACTTC
CASSSQGKETQYF
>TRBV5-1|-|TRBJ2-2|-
TGCGCCAGCTCCGGGGGTTCAAACACCGGGGAGCTGTTTTTT
CASSGGSNTGELFF
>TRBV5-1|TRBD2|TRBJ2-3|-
TGCGCCAGCAGTTTACTTAGCCCAATAGCGGGTCCCACAGATACGCAGTATTTT
CASSLLSPIAGPTDTQYF
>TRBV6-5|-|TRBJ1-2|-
TGTGCCAGCATGAACCGGCCTAACTATGGCTACACCTTC
CASMNRPNYGYTF
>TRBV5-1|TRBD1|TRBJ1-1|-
TGCGCCAGCAGCGTGACAGGGGAACTTACAAACACTGAAGCTTTCTTT
CASSVTGELTNTEAFF
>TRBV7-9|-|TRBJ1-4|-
TGTGCCAGCAGCTTAGAGGCCCAGGGCGGCGAAAAACTGTTTTTT
CASSLEAQGGEKLFF
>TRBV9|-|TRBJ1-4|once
TGTGCCAGCAGCGTAGGGTGGGGAGGGTGGGAAAAACTGTTTTTT
CASSVGWGGWEKLFF
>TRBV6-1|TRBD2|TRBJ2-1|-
TGTGCCAGCAGCGAAGGGCCAGCGGGGGTTAATGAGCAGTTCTTC
CASSEGPAGVNEQFF
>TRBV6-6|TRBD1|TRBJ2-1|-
TGTGCCAGCAGCCCGGACAGGTCCGTATACAATGAGCAGTTCTTC
CASSPDRSVYNEQFF
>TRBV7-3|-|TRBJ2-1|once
TGTGCCAGCAGCTTTGGTTCTATCTACAATGAGCAGTTCTTC
CASSFGSIYNEQFF
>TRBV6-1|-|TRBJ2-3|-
TGTGCCAGCAGTGAGTCCCGCGACTACTTAGCTGCGCAGTATTTT
CASSESRDYLAAQYF
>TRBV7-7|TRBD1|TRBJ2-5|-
TGTGCCAGCAGCCGGACAGGGGGCGAAGAGACCCAGTACTTC
CASSRTGGEETQYF
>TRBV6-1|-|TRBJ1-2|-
TGTGCCAGCAGCCCCACAGGGACTAACTATGGCTACACCTTC
CASSPTGTNYGYTF
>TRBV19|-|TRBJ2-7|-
TGTGCCAGTAGTAGCCCCCGGGACGGCTCCTACGAGCAGTACTTC
CASSSPRDGSYEQYF
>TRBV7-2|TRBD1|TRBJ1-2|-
TGTGCCAGCAGCTTAGCTACAGGGGAACCTTATGGCTACACCTTC
CASSLATGEPYGYTF
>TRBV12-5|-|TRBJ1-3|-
TGTGCTAGTGGTTTGGAGGTAACTGTAGGAAACACCATATATTTT
CASGLEVTVGNTIYF
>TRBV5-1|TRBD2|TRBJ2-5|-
TGCGCCAGCAGGTGGACTAGCGGGCAAGAGACCCAGTACTTC
CASRWTSGQETQYF
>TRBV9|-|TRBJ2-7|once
TGTGCCAGCAGCTTTCGTGGGGTCGGAGTGGACGAGCAGTACTTC
CASSFRGVGVDEQYF
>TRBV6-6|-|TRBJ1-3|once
TGTGCCAGCGCGCCGGGTAGCTCTGGAAACACCATATATTTT
CASAPGSSGNTIYF
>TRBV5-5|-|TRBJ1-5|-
TGTGCCAGCAGCTTGGGACAGGATTATAGCAATCAGCCCCAGCATTTT
CASSLGQDYSNQPQHF
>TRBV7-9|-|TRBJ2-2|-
TGTGCCGCAAAACGAACCGGGACGGAGAACACCGGGGAGCTGTTTTTT
CAAKRTGTENTGELFF
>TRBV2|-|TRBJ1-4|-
TGTGCCAGCATGGGTCAAGGAAAACTGTTTTTT
CASMGQGKLFF
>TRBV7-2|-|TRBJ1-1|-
TGTGCCAGCAGCCCTCTTTACGGGGGAGTGTCTGAAGCTTTCTTT
CASSPLYGGVSEAFF
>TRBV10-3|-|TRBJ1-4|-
TGTGCCATCAGTGGGGACCCACTACGGGATGAAAAACTGTTTTTT
CAISGDPLRDEKLFF
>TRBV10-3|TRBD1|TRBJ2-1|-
TGTGCCATCAGTGTCGGTCAGGGGGCGATCCCCTACAATGAGCAGTTCTTC
CAISVGQGAIPYNEQFF
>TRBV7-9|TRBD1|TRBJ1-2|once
TGTGCCAGCAGCTCGGATGCGAGACAGGGTTTAGGCTACACCTTC
CASSSDARQGLGYTF
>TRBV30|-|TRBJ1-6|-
TGTGCCTGGGCCAGGAGCAATTCACCCCTCCACTTT
CAWARSNSPLHF
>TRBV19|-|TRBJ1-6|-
TGTGCCAGTAGTATCCTACCAGCGGACATTTTGAATCATTCACCCCTCCACTTT
CASSILPADILNHSPLHF
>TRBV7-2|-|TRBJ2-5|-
TGTGCCAGCAGCCGGTTTGGTTATGAGACCCAGTACTTC
CASSRFGYETQYF
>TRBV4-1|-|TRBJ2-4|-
TGCGCCAGCAGCCAAGAAGCCGGGGTCGGCGACAAAAACATTCAGTACTTC
CASSQEAGVGDKNIQYF
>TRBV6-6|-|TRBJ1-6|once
TGTGCCAACTCACAAAGCTCCTATAATTCACCCCTCCACTTT
CANSQSSYNSPLHF
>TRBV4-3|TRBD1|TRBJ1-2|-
TGCGCCAGCAGCCAAGAGGGCAGGGGGGGCGATGGCTACACCTTC
CASSQEGRGGDGYTF
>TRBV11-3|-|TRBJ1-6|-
TGTGCCAGCAGCCCATCCGGGACATTCTCACCCCTCCACTTT
CASSPSGTFSPLHF
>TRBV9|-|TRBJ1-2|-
TGTGCCAGCAGCGTGGAACCTAACTATGGCTACACCTTC
CASSVEPNYGYTF
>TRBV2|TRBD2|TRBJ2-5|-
TGTGCCAGCAGACGACCGGGGGGGTGGGAGACCCAGTACTTC
CASRRPGGWETQYF
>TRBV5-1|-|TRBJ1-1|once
TGCGCCAGCAGCTTGGGCCTTTCAGGGGCGGCGACCCTGATTGAAGCTTTCTTT
CASSLGLSGAATLIEAFF
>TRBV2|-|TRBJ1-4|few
TGTGCCAGCGTGCGGGGGGCCAATGAAAAACTGTTTTTT
CASVRGANEKLFF
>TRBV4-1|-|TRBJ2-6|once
TGCGCCAGCAGCCAACCCATCGAGGGCAAGGGGGCCAACGTCCTGACTTTC
CASSQPIEGKGANVLTF